One T cell receptor (beta chain) is described in this entry. It lacks a known antigen. Within one base of it there is no much larger clone, and no base qualities were kept. Healthy HIV-negative adults with no recently reported acute infections or vaccinations were included as donors. All donors were Caucasian adults living in Nashville, Tennessee, USA. CD4+ T cells were enriched through magnetic negative selection, after which naive cells were positively selected on CD45RA and the remaining negative fraction served as the memory subset. After blood collection by leukapheresis, PBMCs were isolated using Ficoll-Histopaque density gradient centrifugation and then cryopreserved in the vapor phase of liquid nitrogen. Purity and quantity of every magnetically sorted T cell population were checked by analytical flow cytometry. Genomic DNA was isolated from every sorted fraction and measured by UV absorbance on a Nanodrop 2000c.

The CDR3 sequence holds 16 residues, the cysteine and phenylalanine included. The sequence is cut down to CDR3 DNA, 48 bases in frame from base 1. The germline V gene (reference sequence) provides CDR1 MNHEY and CDR2 SMNVEV. V sheds 8 bases and J sheds 1 base, leaving 20 bases between their ends. The entry originates in a study of shared clonotypes between healthy human individuals (dated by TCRdb to the early 2020s). Study-level background: Three men and two women, aged 18 to 49 years, made up the cohort. For each donor, three plates each were used for CD4 naive and CD4 memory, two plates were used for CD8 naive, and one plate was used for CD8 memory. Blood TCR repertoires of roughly five healthy adults were deeply sequenced to estimate repertoire size and the extent of clonotype sharing between individuals. Libraries were prepared and TCR repertoires were sequenced by different laboratories using diverse techniques, in order to increase sequencing depth and limit assay-specific biases. Between about 0.85 and 8.9 billion PBMCs per donor were obtained by leukapheresis.

TCR CDR3 regions were amplified from genomic DNA by multiplex PCR using the deep immunoSEQ assay. Genomic DNA extracted from each cell subset was distributed evenly over all wells of several immunoSEQ 96-well plates, and each plate served as one replicate. Each replicate PCR for sorted subsets received about 210 ng genomic DNA, equal to around 32,000 T cell genomes. Purified libraries were measured with a Qubit 3.0 fluorometer, size-checked on a Bioanalyzer 2100, and measured again with the KAPA Library Quantification kit. Every immunoSEQ 96-well plate was sequenced on a separate single-read 150-cycle Illumina NextSeq 550 flow cell. The study's processing was this. Because the immunoSEQ output held only junctional sequences and lacked quality scores, the filtering could not match the filtering applied to full-length reads. Sequences were annotated with PyIR, a Python wrapper for IgBLAST v1.9, using IMGT germline references to assign V/J genes and CDR3. Any read was removed if the V/J assignment was weak (E-value above 1e-6), the CDR3 was missing, or the read contained stop codons, out-of-frame junctions, or ambiguous translated residues. V3J clonotypes were defined as sequences sharing an identical inferred V gene, J gene, and CDR3 amino acid sequence. To compute the percentage overlap between repertoires, the number of shared unique clonotypes was divided by the size of the smaller repertoire. Richness of each repertoire was evaluated using RTK rarefaction, the Chao1 estimator, and Recon v2.1 estimates of unobserved clonotypes. Generation probabilities were computed with OLGA for all TCRbeta clonotypes obtained by the gDNA method from a handful of donors. The clones in this table, taken by TCRdb from immuneACCESS, are in-frame only. Not every clone is retained; where verified, under half of the shortfall comes from an unresolved V gene, and the cause of the rest is unknown. Clonal size and the V and J genes are those of that table, whereas D and trimming came from the DNA. Here the sample has under 750,000 clones; roughly two thirds occur a single time. Less than 2% of the sample is held by the ten biggest clonotypes.

Overall study results and their limits: Compared with non-shared clonotypes, the clonotypes found in all four sorted-subset donors had higher generation probabilities. Incomplete sequencing was indicated by rarefaction of sorted-subset datasets, despite the large sequencing depth. Sampling was restricted to blood, and TCR repertoires in tissue are likely to differ from TCR repertoires in blood. Estimated clonotype richness was generally larger for naive than for memory subsets. Because the study included a small number of donors, the genetic and exposure-history diversity represented was limited. Sharing across a handful of donors was observed for approximately 5% of naive CD4, over 3% of naive CD8, over 2% of memory CD4, and about 0.4% of memory CD8 clonotypes. Pairwise subsampling indicated that sequencing depth was expected to affect the degree of clonotype sharing among donors.

The sequencing input was memory CD4+ T cells sorted from blood. Per the publication, the cell subset or site label means: CD45RA-negative fraction. This chain is built from TRBV27 and TRBJ1-1, and perhaps TRBD1 as D gene, on 5 matching bases. This TCR came from a woman aged 30 to 39 in good health. CDR3 sequence: CASFPQRRGWNTEAFF. The nucleotide sequence reads TGTGCCAGCTTCCCACAACGGAGGGGCTGGAACACTGAAGCTTTCTTT.